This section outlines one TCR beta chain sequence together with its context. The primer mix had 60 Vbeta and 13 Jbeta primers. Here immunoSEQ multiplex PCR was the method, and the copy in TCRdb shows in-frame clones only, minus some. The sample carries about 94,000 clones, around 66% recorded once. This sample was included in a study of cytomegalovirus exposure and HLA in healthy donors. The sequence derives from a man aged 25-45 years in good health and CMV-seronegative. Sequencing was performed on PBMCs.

CDR3: CASSQDWPGSNQPQHF. The CDR3 coding sequence is TGCGCCAGCAGCCAAGACTGGCCAGGTAGCAATCAGCCCCAGCATTTT. This chain uses TRBV4-3 with TRBJ1-5; D is unresolved. The ends were cut back, 0 bases at V and 0 bases at J, with 9 bases in the middle. The V gene's germline CDR1 is LGHNA and CDR2 YSLEER. CDR3 length: 16 residues.